A selection of T cell receptor beta chains follows, all from one sample in a study of blood T cell repertoires in COVID-19. Sequencing was performed with immunoSEQ multiplex PCR; in TCRdb, only in-frame clones are kept and a portion is missing. The data contain 90,000 to 110,000 clones, over 75% of them singletons. The sample consisted of peripheral blood. The receptors stem from a woman aged 50 to 60 with acute or convalescent COVID-19. Both conserved end residues are part of each CDR3. A D gene is named only where the DNA matches it firmly. A row's size may be missing; if present it is once, few, many or a size class.

V gene,clone size,J gene,D gene,CDR3 protein,CDR3 DNA
TRBV6-6,once,TRBJ1-5,NA,CATRIVQEGNQPQHF,TGTGCCACCCGAATTGTACAGGAAGGCAATCAGCCCCAGCATTTT
TRBV5-6,NA,TRBJ1-2,TRBD1,CASSPTGGEYGYTF,TGTGCCAGCAGCCCGACAGGGGGAGAGTATGGCTACACCTTC
TRBV3-1/TRBV3-2,NA,TRBJ2-1,TRBD1,CASSLGQLVSEQFF,TGTGCCAGCAGCCTGGGACAGCTTGTCAGTGAGCAGTTCTTC
TRBV6-1,NA,TRBJ1-2,TRBD1,CASSEAQGVGGYTF,TGTGCCAGCAGTGAAGCTCAGGGGGTTGGAGGCTACACCTTC
TRBV24-1,many,TRBJ2-7,NA,CATQGDSYEQYF,TGTGCCACACAGGGAGACTCCTACGAGCAGTACTTC
TRBV28,NA,TRBJ2-2,TRBD2,CASSSIRGGADTGELFF,TGTGCCAGCAGCTCAATCCGGGGGGGGGCGGACACCGGGGAGCTGTTTTTT
TRBV7-2,NA,TRBJ2-3,TRBD1,CASSRKSGQGYDTQYF,TGTGCCAGCAGCCGGAAATCGGGACAGGGGTACGATACGCAGTATTTT
TRBV2,NA,TRBJ2-1,NA,CASQEGPYNEQFF,TGTGCCAGCCAGGAGGGGCCCTACAATGAGCAGTTCTTC
TRBV27,NA,TRBJ1-2,NA,CASSRIGAEYGYTF,TGTGCCAGCAGTCGAATTGGGGCAGAGTATGGCTACACCTTC
TRBV5-1,NA,TRBJ1-3,NA,CASSVTASSGNTIYF,TGCGCCAGCAGCGTAACAGCCAGCTCTGGAAACACCATATATTTT
TRBV3-1/TRBV3-2,NA,TRBJ2-7,TRBD2,CASSHQRTRGYEQYF,TGTGCCAGCAGCCACCAACGGACTAGAGGGTACGAGCAGTACTTC
TRBV30,NA,TRBJ2-7,TRBD1,CAWSVRQGSSSYEQYF,TGTGCCTGGAGTGTACGACAGGGGTCTAGCTCCTACGAGCAGTACTTC
TRBV9,few,TRBJ2-2,TRBD1,CASSVFPRQGQNTGELFF,TGTGCCAGCAGCGTATTCCCGCGACAGGGGCAGAACACCGGGGAGCTGTTTTTT
TRBV2,NA,TRBJ1-1,NA,CASGLGGGNTEAFF,TGTGCCAGCGGGCTCGGGGGTGGGAACACTGAAGCTTTCTTT
TRBV10-2,NA,TRBJ1-4,NA,CASSEFLRVAGAGEKLFF,TGCGCCAGCAGTGAGTTCTTGAGAGTTGCAGGGGCGGGTGAAAAACTGTTTTTT
TRBV29-1,NA,TRBJ1-1,TRBD1,CSVAPIQGAGDNTEAFF,TGCAGCGTAGCCCCAATACAGGGGGCCGGAGATAACACTGAAGCTTTCTTT
TRBV7-9,NA,TRBJ1-2,NA,CASSPGSNYGYTF,TGTGCCAGCAGCCCCGGGTCTAACTATGGCTACACCTTC
TRBV3-1/TRBV3-2,NA,TRBJ1-6,NA,CASSQVPGDSPLHF,TGTGCCAGCAGCCAAGTCCCAGGGGATTCACCCCTCCACTTT
TRBV27,once,TRBJ1-2,NA,CASTPWSGTDYGYTF,TGTGCCAGCACTCCCTGGTCGGGGACTGACTATGGCTACACCTTC
TRBV9,once,TRBJ2-6,TRBD1,CASSVETGGAGANVLTF,TGTGCCAGCAGCGTAGAGACAGGGGGCGCCGGGGCCAACGTCCTGACTTTC
TRBV7-3,NA,TRBJ2-2,TRBD2,CASSLLASGNTGELFF,TGTGCCAGCAGCTTATTGGCTAGCGGGAACACCGGGGAGCTGTTTTTT
TRBV30,NA,TRBJ1-1,NA,CAWSVRGNTEAFF,TGTGCCTGGAGTGTACGAGGGAACACTGAAGCTTTCTTT
TRBV25-1,NA,TRBJ1-1,TRBD1,CASSDFFPPDRGQAEAFF,TGTGCCAGCAGTGATTTTTTCCCACCCGACAGGGGGCAAGCTGAAGCTTTCTTT
TRBV11-2,NA,TRBJ1-2,NA,CASSSPLTDGYTF,TGTGCCAGCAGCTCCCCACTGACAGATGGCTACACCTTC
TRBV19,NA,TRBJ1-3,TRBD1,CASSISRTGPTIYF,TGTGCCAGTAGTATCTCCCGGACAGGGCCCACCATATATTTT
TRBV5-1,NA,TRBJ1-4,NA,CASSLGVSNGDEKLFF,TGCGCCAGCAGCTTGGGGGTTTCGAACGGGGATGAAAAACTGTTTTTT
TRBV14,NA,TRBJ1-1,TRBD1,CASSQDGVPGQGNTEAFF,TGTGCCAGCAGCCAAGATGGGGTCCCGGGACAGGGTAACACTGAAGCTTTCTTT
TRBV11-2,few,TRBJ1-1,NA,CASSPRLADTEAFF,TGTGCCAGCAGCCCCCGCCTGGCGGACACTGAAGCTTTCTTT
TRBV6-6,NA,TRBJ1-1,TRBD1,CASSRGQVMNTEAFF,TGTGCCAGCAGCCGGGGACAGGTTATGAACACTGAAGCTTTCTTT
TRBV5-6,NA,TRBJ1-6,TRBD1,CASSWGTGESPLHF,TGTGCCAGCAGCTGGGGGACAGGGGAATCACCCCTCCACTTT
TRBV5-1,NA,TRBJ2-1,TRBD2,CASSPSGGGNEQFF,TGCGCCAGCAGCCCGAGCGGGGGGGGCAATGAGCAGTTCTTC
TRBV12-3/TRBV12-4,NA,TRBJ2-3,NA,CASSWAPDTQYF,TGTGCCAGCAGTTGGGCCCCAGATACGCAGTATTTT
TRBV10-3,NA,TRBJ2-3,NA,CASKGQETTDTQYF,TGTGCCAGTAAGGGGCAGGAGACCACAGATACGCAGTATTTT
TRBV19,few,TRBJ1-1,TRBD1,CASTRQGGTEAFF,TGTGCCAGTACACGACAGGGCGGTACTGAAGCTTTCTTT
TRBV6-1,NA,TRBJ1-2,NA,CASSERQGLDGYTF,TGTGCCAGCAGTGAACGGCAGGGATTAGATGGCTACACCTTC
TRBV7-2,few,TRBJ2-1,NA,CASSFSGGPFSYNEQFF,TGTGCCAGCAGCTTCTCCGGGGGTCCCTTCTCCTACAATGAGCAGTTCTTC
TRBV5-6,once,TRBJ1-1,TRBD1,CASSSKTGGDTEAFF,TGTGCCAGCAGCTCTAAAACAGGGGGGGACACTGAAGCTTTCTTT
TRBV30,NA,TRBJ1-2,TRBD1,CAWLSTGVDGYTF,TGTGCCTGGCTCTCAACAGGGGTAGATGGCTACACCTTC
TRBV4-1,once,TRBJ1-2,NA,CASSQDRRSSGYTF,TGCGCCAGCAGCCAAGATAGGAGGTCCTCGGGCTACACCTTC
TRBV2,NA,TRBJ1-6,TRBD1,CASSPGQNNSPLHF,TGTGCCAGCTCACCGGGACAGAATAATTCACCCCTCCACTTT
TRBV18,once,TRBJ1-2,NA,CASSPSPVNYGYTF,TGTGCCAGCTCACCATCCCCGGTCAACTATGGCTACACCTTC
TRBV5-1,NA,TRBJ2-2,TRBD1,CASSLNGPGGTNTGELFF,TGCGCCAGCAGCTTGAATGGTCCAGGGGGCACGAACACCGGGGAGCTGTTTTTT
TRBV5-1,NA,TRBJ1-1,NA,CATSDRPNTEAFF,TGCGCCACCAGCGACAGACCGAACACTGAAGCTTTCTTT